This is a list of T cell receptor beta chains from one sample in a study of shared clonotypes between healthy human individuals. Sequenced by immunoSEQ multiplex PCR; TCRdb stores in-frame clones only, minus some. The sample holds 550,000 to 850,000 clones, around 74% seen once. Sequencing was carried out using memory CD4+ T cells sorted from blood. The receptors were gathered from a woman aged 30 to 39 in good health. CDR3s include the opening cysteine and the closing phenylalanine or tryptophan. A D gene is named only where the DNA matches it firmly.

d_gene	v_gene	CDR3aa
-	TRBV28	CASYPGGRAYEQYF
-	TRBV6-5	CASSYMEPRTVNEQFF
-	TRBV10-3	CAIRAGTGTGSTDTQYF
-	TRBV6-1	CASSEPQGVGGYTF
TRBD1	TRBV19	CASSMTPGQIFSNQPQHF
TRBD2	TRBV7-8	CASSPRGTSVSGELFF
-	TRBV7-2	CASSPRTSTGNQPQHF
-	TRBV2	CASRKVLLGTGELFF
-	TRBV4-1	CASSQVALSYEQYF
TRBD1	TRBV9	CASSPQTGAHTIYF
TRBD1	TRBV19	CASSLYWLGTVSYEQYF
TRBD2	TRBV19	CASSMGLAGAADTQYF
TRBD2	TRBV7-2	CASSLMAGRVTEQYF
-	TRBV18	CASSQGQNYGYTF
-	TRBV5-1	CASSLAVTTVGTDTQYF
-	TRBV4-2	CASSQDQSPRRGNEQFF
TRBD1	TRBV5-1	CASGQDRAKTEAFF
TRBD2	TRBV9	CASSPGLPNEQFF